This T cell receptor (beta chain) was profiled in a study of early T cells in non-severe SARS-CoV-2 infection. About the research overall: From unsorted whole blood, bulk RNA was sequenced, and the chains remained unpaired.

In this sample, this clonotype turned up a few times. The target antigen is unknown. Unique molecular identifier tags were affixed to discrete cDNA molecules. TCRdb ran MiXCR on the 5' RACE reads and lists one entry per CDR3 protein. The data contain 79,000 or so distinct CDR3 sequences, roughly 12% of them singletons. General study points: VDJdb matching favored anti-spike CD8 responses, missing private and CD4 specificities.

There are 18 residues in the CDR3. Trimming shortened V by 5 bases and J by 3 bases, and 25 bases separated the two germline ends. From germline, CDR1 is SEHNR and CDR2 FQNEAQ (reference sequence). The J gene is TRBJ1-2, the V gene TRBV7-9, with a weak D call TRBD1 (6 bases). The TCR was taken from an adult who was a healthcare worker with PCR-confirmed SARS-CoV-2 infection or an uninfected control (not recorded which). The sample comprised whole blood. The DNA for the CDR3 is TGTGCCAGCAGCGACAAGCCCGGGATACAGGGCCTTTACTATGGCTACACCTTC. Protein sequence: CASSDKPGIQGLYYGYTF.